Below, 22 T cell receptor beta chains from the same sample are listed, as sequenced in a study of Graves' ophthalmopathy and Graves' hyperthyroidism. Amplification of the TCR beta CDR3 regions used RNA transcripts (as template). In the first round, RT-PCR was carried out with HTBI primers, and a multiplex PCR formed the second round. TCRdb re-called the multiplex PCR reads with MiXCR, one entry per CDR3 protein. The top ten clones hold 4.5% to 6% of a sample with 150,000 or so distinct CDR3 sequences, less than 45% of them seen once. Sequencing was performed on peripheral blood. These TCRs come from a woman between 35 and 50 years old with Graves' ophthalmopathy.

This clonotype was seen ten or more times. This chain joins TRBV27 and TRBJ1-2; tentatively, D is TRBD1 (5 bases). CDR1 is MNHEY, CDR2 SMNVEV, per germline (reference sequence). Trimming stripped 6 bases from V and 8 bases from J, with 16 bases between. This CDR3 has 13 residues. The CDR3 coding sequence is TGTGCCAGCAGCACGGGCTACAGGTCGGGCTACACCTTC. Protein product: CASSTGYRSGYTF.

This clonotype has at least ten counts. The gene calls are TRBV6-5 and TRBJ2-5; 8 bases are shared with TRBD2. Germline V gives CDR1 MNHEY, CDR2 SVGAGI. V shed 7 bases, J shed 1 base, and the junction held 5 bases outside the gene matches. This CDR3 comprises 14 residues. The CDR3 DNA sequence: TGTGCCAGCACCCCCGGGGGGGGCCAAGAGACCCAGTACTTC. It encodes CASTPGGGQETQYF.

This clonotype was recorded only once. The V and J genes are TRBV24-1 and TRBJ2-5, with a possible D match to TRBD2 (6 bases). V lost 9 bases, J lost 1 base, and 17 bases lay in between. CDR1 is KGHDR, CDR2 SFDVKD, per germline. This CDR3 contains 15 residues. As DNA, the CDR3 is TGTGCCACCGTTAGTCAGGGAGGAGGCCAAGAGACCCAGTACTTC. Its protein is CATVSQGGGQETQYF.

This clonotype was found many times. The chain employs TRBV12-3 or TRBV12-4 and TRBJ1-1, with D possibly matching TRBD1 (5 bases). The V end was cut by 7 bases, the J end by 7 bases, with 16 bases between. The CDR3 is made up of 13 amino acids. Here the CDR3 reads CASTLWGLSEAFF. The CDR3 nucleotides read TGTGCCAGCACCCTATGGGGACTCAGTGAAGCTTTCTTT.

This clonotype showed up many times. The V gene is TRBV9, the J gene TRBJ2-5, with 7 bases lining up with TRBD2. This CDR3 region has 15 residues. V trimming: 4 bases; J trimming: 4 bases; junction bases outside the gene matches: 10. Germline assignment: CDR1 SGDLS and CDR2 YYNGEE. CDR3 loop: CASSPRDYLIETQYF. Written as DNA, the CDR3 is TGTGCCAGCAGCCCACGGGACTATCTGATAGAGACCCAGTACTTC.

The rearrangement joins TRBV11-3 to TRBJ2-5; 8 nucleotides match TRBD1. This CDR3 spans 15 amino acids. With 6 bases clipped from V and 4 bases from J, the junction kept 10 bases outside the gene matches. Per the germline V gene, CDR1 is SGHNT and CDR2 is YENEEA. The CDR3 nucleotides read TGTGCCAGCAGTCTCCGACAGGGGTACCGAGAGACCCAGTACTTC. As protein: CASSLRQGYRETQYF.

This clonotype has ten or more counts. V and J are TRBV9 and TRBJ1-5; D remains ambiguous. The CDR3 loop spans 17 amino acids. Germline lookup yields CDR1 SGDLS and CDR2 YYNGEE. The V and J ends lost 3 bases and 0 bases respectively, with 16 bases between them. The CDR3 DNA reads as TGTGCCAGCAGCGGTGGACGGGGAGACTATAGCAATCAGCCCCAGCATTTT. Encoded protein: CASSGGRGDYSNQPQHF.

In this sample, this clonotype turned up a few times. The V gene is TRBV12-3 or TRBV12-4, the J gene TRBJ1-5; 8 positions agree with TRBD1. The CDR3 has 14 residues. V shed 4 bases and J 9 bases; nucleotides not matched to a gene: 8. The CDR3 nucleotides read TGTGCCAGCAGTTCGCCGGGACAGGATCGGCCCCAGCATTTT. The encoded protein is CASSSPGQDRPQHF.

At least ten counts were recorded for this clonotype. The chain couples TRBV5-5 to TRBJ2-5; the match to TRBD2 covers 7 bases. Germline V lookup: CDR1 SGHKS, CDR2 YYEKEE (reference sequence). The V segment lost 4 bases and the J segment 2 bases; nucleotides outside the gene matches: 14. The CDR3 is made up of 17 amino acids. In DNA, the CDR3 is TGTGCCAGCAGCCGTAAGCGGGGAGCTATGGAACAAGAGACCCAGTACTTC. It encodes CASSRKRGAMEQETQYF. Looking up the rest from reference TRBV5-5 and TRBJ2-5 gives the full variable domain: DAGVTQSPTHLIKTRGQQVTLRCSPISGHKSVSWYQQVLGQGPQFIFQYYEKEERGRGNFPDRFSARQFPNYSSELNVNALLLGDSALYLCASSRKRGAMEQETQYFGPGTRLLVL.

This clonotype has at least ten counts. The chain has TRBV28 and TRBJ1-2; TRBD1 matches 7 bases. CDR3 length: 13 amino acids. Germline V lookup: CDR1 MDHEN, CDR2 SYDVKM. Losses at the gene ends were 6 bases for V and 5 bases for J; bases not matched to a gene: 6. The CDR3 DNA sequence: TGTGCCAGCAGGCCCGGACAGGCATATGGCTACACCTTC. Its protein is CASRPGQAYGYTF.

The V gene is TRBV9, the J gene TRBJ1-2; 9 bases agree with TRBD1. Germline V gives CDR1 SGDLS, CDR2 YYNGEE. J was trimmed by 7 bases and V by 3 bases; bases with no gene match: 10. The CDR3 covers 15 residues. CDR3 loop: CASSDGLRDRVGYTF. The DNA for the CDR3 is TGTGCCAGCAGCGACGGACTTAGGGACAGGGTTGGCTACACCTTC.

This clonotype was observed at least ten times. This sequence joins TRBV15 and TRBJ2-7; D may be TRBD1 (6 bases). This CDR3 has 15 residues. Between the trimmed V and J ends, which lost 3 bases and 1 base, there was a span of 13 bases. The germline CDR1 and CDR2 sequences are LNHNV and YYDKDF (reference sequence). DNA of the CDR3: TGTGCCACCAGCAGCGGACAGACACCTTCCTACGAGCAGTACTTC. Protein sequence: CATSSGQTPSYEQYF.

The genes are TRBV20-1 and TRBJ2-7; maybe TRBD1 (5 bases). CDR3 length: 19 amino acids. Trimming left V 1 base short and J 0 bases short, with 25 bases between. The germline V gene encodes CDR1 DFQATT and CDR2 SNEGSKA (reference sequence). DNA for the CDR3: TGCAGTGCTAGAGCACGGGTAGGGGCCTCCCTAGGAAGCTCCTACGAGCAGTACTTC. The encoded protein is CSARARVGASLGSSYEQYF.

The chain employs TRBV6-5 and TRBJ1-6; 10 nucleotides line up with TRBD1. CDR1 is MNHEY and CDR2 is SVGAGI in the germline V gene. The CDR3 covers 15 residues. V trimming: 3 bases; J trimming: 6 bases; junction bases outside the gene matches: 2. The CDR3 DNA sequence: TGTGCCAGCAGTTATGGGACAGGGGTTAATTCACCCCTCCACTTT. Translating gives CASSYGTGVNSPLHF.

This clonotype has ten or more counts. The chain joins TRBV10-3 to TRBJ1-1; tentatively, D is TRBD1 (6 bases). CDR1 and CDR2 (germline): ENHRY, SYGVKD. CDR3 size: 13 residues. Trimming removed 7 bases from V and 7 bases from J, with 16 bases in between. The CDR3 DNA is TGTGCCATCACCGAGGGGGGACTCAATGAAGCTTTCTTT. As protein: CAITEGGLNEAFF.

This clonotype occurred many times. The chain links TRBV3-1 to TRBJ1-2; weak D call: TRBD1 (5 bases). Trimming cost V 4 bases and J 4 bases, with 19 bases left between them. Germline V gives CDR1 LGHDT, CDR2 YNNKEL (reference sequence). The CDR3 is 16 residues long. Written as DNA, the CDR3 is TGTGCCAGCAGCCTCACGGAAGGGGCGCATATCTATGGCTACACCTTC. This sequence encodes CASSLTEGAHIYGYTF.

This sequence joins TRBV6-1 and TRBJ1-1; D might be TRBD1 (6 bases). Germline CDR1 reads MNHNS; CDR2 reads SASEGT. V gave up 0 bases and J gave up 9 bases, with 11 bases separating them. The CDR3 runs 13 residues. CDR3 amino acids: CASSEAGGLQAFF. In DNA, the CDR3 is TGTGCCAGCAGTGAAGCAGGGGGGTTGCAAGCTTTCTTT.

The CDR3 protein is CASSLAAVTDTEAFF. CDR3 sequence (DNA): TGTGCCAGCAGCTTAGCGGCGGTGACGGACACTGAAGCTTTCTTT. The J gene is TRBJ1-1, the V gene TRBV7-8; no clear D gene. The length of the CDR3 is 15 residues. Germline V gene data show CDR1 as SGHVS and CDR2 as FQNEAQ. Trimming pared 0 bases from V and 3 bases from J, leaving 11 bases between. The complete variable domain, with remaining parts taken from reference TRBV7-8 and TRBJ1-1, reads GAGVSQSPRYKVAKRGQDVALRCDPISGHVSLFWYQQALGQGPEFLTYFQNEAQLDKSGLPSDRFFAERPEGSVSTLKIQRTQQEDSAVYLCASSLAAVTDTEAFFGQGTRLTVV.

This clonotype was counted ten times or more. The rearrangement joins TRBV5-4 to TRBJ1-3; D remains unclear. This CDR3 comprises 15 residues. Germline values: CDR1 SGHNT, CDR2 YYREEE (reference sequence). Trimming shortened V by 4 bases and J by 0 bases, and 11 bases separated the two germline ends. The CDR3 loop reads CASSANGASGNTIYF. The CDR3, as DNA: TGTGCCAGCAGCGCTAACGGAGCCTCTGGAAACACCATATATTTT.

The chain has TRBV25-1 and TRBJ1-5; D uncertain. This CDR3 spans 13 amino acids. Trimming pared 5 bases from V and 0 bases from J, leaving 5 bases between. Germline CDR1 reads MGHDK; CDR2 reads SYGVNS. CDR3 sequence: CASSIGSNQPQHF. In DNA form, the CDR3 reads TGTGCCAGCAGTATCGGTAGCAATCAGCCCCAGCATTTT.

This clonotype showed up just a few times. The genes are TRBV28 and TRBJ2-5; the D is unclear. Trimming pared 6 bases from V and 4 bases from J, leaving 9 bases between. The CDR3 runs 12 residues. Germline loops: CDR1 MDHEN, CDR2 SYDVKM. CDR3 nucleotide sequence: TGTGCCAGCAGGTGGGGAAGAGAGACCCAGTACTTC. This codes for CASRWGRETQYF.

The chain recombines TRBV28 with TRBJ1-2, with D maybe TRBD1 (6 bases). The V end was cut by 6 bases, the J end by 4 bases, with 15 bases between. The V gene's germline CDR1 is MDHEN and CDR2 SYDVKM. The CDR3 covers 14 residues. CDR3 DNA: TGTGCCAGCAGCCGGGCCACAGGGTCCTATGGCTACACCTTC. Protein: CASSRATGSYGYTF.